Listed here are 14 T cell receptor beta chains from one sample, sequenced in a study of T cells in women clearing cervical HPV infection. Only in-frame clones appear in the TCRdb table, and some are missing; sequencing was by immunoSEQ multiplex PCR. The sample holds under 50,000 clones. The source material was blood buffy coat. Every receptor here comes from a woman between 18 and 70 years old with a cervical HPV16 infection that either progressed to CIN3+ or cleared (not recorded which).

Worth noting for this clone: The sequenced fragment ends 3 residues before the CDR3 boundary, so the rest is inferred from the germline J gene. The J gene is TRBJ1-1, the V gene TRBV18; tentatively, D is TRBD1 (6 bases). V lost 2 bases and J 2 bases, leaving 9 bases between the germline ends. Per germline, CDR1 KGHSH and CDR2 LQKENI. The CDR3 runs 14 residues. The DNA read from the CDR3 is TGTGCCAGCTCACCAAACAGGGATAACACTGAA. Amino acids: CASSPNRDNTE. The whole CDR3 protein is CASSPNRDNTEAFF.

Notes on this clone: At one end, the junction sequence differs from germline, possibly due to a read error. The DNA ends 3 residues before the CDR3 does, and the rest of the CDR3 is filled in from the germline J gene. Other DNA sequences in this specimen translate into the identical CDR3. The chain joins TRBV19 to TRBJ1-3, with TRBD1 as a possible D gene (6 bases). Germline V gene data show CDR1 as LNHDA and CDR2 as SQIVND (reference sequence). The CDR3 spans 13 residues. The CDR3 bases that were read are TGTGCCAGTAGTCCACAGGGTGGAGACACT. It specifies CASSPQGGDT. From start to end, the CDR3 is CASSPQGGDTIYF.

CDR3 bases read: TGTGCCAGCAGTTTGGCGGGTCTCTACGAG. This translates into CASSLAGLYE. The full CDR3 protein reads CASSLAGLYEQYF. The V call is TRBV28, the J call TRBJ2-7; the D gene is possibly TRBD2 (5 bases). The read stops 3 residues short of the end of the CDR3; the missing end is completed from the germline J gene. V was pared by 3 bases and J by 3 bases, with 9 bases between. This CDR3 region has 13 residues. Germline CDR1 is MDHEN and CDR2 is SYDVKM.

As to this clone: The read finishes 3 residues shy of the CDR3 end, and the germline J gene is used to complete it. This chain joins TRBV19 and TRBJ1-5; D may be TRBD1 (5 bases). The CDR3 contains 17 residues. Germline CDR1 LNHDA, CDR2 SQIVND (reference sequence). Trimming removed 4 bases at V and 2 bases at J, with 18 bases between. CDR3 DNA, as far as it was read: TGTGCCAGTAGTAGGGTTCCTCAGGGTTCTGGCAATCAGCCC. Translation: CASSRVPQGSGNQP. The full CDR3 sequence reads CASSRVPQGSGNQPQHF. The complete variable domain, with remaining parts taken from reference TRBV19 and TRBJ1-5, reads DGGITQSPKYLFRKEGQNVTLSCEQNLNHDAMYWYRQDPGQGLRLIYYSQIVNDFQKGDIAEGYSVSREKKESFPLTVTSAQKNPTAFYLCASSRVPQGSGNQPQHFGDGTRLSIL.

For this clone: Coverage ceases 3 residues before the CDR3 finishes, and the germline J gene fills in the end. The chain has TRBV7-2 and TRBJ2-2, with a tentative D call TRBD2 (5 bases). V lost 5 bases, J lost 5 bases, and 12 bases lay in between. This CDR3 contains 14 residues. Per the germline V gene, CDR1 is SGHTA and CDR2 is FQGNSA. The CDR3 DNA, read in part, is TGTGCCAGCAGCCCAAGGACTCCAACCGGGGAG. Encoded protein: CASSPRTPTGE. The CDR3 reads in full as CASSPRTPTGELFF.

Comments on this clone: The CDR3 goes on 3 residues after the read ends, and that part is filled in from the germline J gene. This chain uses TRBV28 with TRBJ2-2; D is undetermined. V was trimmed by 4 bases and J by 1 base, leaving 4 bases between them. CDR1 and CDR2 (germline): MDHEN, SYDVKM. This CDR3 comprises 13 residues. The CDR3 protein is CASSYRNTGELFF. Incomplete CDR3 DNA: TGTGCCAGCAGTTACAGGAACACCGGGGAG.

Regarding this clone: The CDR3 end lies 3 residues beyond the end of the read and is filled in from the germline J gene. The rearrangement links TRBV2 to TRBJ1-2; unclear D gene. The V gene lost 6 bases and the J gene lost 4 bases, with 12 bases spanning the gap. This CDR3 comprises 13 residues. Looked up from germline, CDR1 is SNHLY and CDR2 is FYNNEI. CDR3 in amino acids: CASSATPIYGYTF. The CDR3 DNA, read in part, is TGTGCCAGCAGCGCGACACCCATCTATGGC.

A remark on this clone: The read gets to within 3 residues of the CDR3 end, and the germline J gene fills in the rest. The gene calls are TRBV2 and TRBJ2-1, with TRBD1 matching 8 bases. Germline-derived CDR1 and CDR2 are SNHLY and FYNNEI. This CDR3 has 14 residues. V lost 7 bases, J lost 6 bases, and 8 bases stayed unmatched. The covered CDR3 bases are TGTGCCAGCATAAGGGGACAGGACTTCAATGAG. Amino acids: CASIRGQDFNE. The CDR3 in full is CASIRGQDFNEQFF. Filled out from reference TRBV2 and TRBJ2-1, the complete variable domain reads EPEVTQTPSHQVTQMGQEVILRCVPISNHLYFYWYRQILGQKVEFLVSFYNNEISEKSEIFDDQFSVERPDGSNFTLKIRSTKLEDSAMYFCASIRGQDFNEQFFGPGTRLTVL.

Concerning this clone itself: With the read ending 3 residues before the CDR3 end, the germline J gene is used to fill in that end. The rearrangement joins TRBV12-3 or TRBV12-4 to TRBJ1-1; 7 bases are a match to TRBD1. There are 18 residues in the CDR3. The trim removed 4 bases at V and 1 base at J, leaving 15 bases unmatched. The CDR3 sequence: CASSSFRGLGQKNTEAFF. The CDR3 DNA, read in part, is TGTGCCAGCAGTTCATTTAGGGGACTGGGACAGAAGAACACTGAA.

In regard to this clone: Read data end 3 residues before the CDR3 end; the end is taken from the germline J gene. This rearrangement joins TRBV30 to TRBJ1-1, with D perhaps matching TRBD1 (6 bases). This CDR3 contains 14 residues. Germline loops: CDR1 GTSNPN, CDR2 SVGIG (reference sequence). V dropped 0 bases and J dropped 6 bases, with 14 bases sitting between them. CDR3 amino acids: CAWSVRGGWAEAFF. Partial CDR3 DNA: TGTGCCTGGAGTGTAAGGGGGGGCTGGGCTGAA.

Worth noting for this clone: From the germline J gene comes the end of the CDR3, since the read stops 3 residues before it. The chain uses TRBV5-1 and TRBJ1-2; D remains unclear. CDR1 and CDR2 (germline): SGHRS, YFSETQ. The CDR3 covers 13 residues. The CDR3 is CASSLEGNGDYTF. The part of the CDR3 DNA that was read is TGCGCCAGCAGCTTGGAAGGGAACGGGGAC. Looking up the rest from reference TRBV5-1 and TRBJ1-2 gives the full variable domain: KAGVTQTPRYLIKTRGQQVTLSCSPISGHRSVSWYQQTPGQGLQFLFEYFSETQRNKGNFPGRFSGRQFSNSRSEMNVSTLELGDSALYLCASSLEGNGDYTFGSGTRLTVV.

With respect to this clone: The CDR3 end lies 3 residues beyond the end of the read and is filled in from the germline J gene. The V call is TRBV5-1, the J call TRBJ2-3; 8 bases map to TRBD1. V was clipped by 4 bases and J by 1 base; unmatched bases: 8. Looked up from germline, CDR1 is SGHRS and CDR2 is YFSETQ. The CDR3 consists of 16 residues. Incomplete CDR3 DNA: TGCGCCAGCAGCCAACCAATGACAGGGGGCACAGATACG. This codes for CASSQPMTGGTDT. The entire CDR3 reads CASSQPMTGGTDTQYF.

Comments on this clone: Read sequence stops 3 residues before the CDR3 end, and the germline J gene provides the missing end. The chain couples TRBV30 to TRBJ1-1; 8 bases line up with TRBD1. Germline-derived CDR1 and CDR2 are GTSNPN and SVGIG (reference sequence). The CDR3 contains 11 residues. The sequenced CDR3 bases are TGTGCCTGGAGCGCTGGACAGGGA. Translation: CAWSAGQG. The entire CDR3 sequence reads CAWSAGQGAFF. The full variable domain, its missing parts supplied by reference TRBV30 and TRBJ1-1, is SQTIHQWPATLVQPVGSPLSLECTVEGTSNPNLYWYRQAAGRGLQLLFYSVGIGQISSEVPQNLSASRPQDRQFILSSKKLLLSDSGFYLCAWSAGQGAFFGQGTRLTVV.

Concerning this clone itself: The read terminates 3 residues before the CDR3 end, so the remaining end is supplied by the germline J gene. V is TRBV20-1 and J is TRBJ1-5, with D perhaps TRBD1 (6 bases). V lost 5 bases and J lost 4, with 15 bases in between. Germline V gene lookup returns CDR1 DFQATT and CDR2 SNEGSKA (reference sequence). This CDR3 comprises 14 residues. The CDR3 bases that were read are TGCAGTGCTTCCACAGGGTCTGAAAATCAGCCC. This translates into CSASTGSENQP. The entire CDR3 is CSASTGSENQPQHF.